The 26 T cell receptor beta chains below all came from one sample that was sequenced in a study of T cell responses to AZD1222 COVID-19 vaccine. Repertoires were generated with immunoSEQ multiplex PCR, while TCRdb's copy carries only in-frame clones and drops some. Of 90,000 to 120,000 clones listed, under 95% were seen once; the top ten hold 22%. Sequenced material: peripheral blood, taken on day 0 of AZD1222 vaccination. The receptors come from an adult in good health.

The chain carries TRBV19 and TRBJ2-7; no clear D gene. Between the trimmed V and J ends, which lost 5 bases and 3 bases, there was a span of 14 bases. The CDR3 runs 14 residues. Germline V CDR1 and CDR2: LNHDA, SQIVND (reference sequence). CDR3 bases: TGTGCCAGTAGTCCAACTACCAATTACTACGAGCAGTACTTC. This translates into CASSPTTNYYEQYF.

The chain employs TRBV5-3 and TRBJ2-7; no firm D call. TRBV5-3 belongs to the ORF category, with a function that is uncertain. V was trimmed by 0 bases and J by 0 bases, leaving 4 bases between them. This CDR3 region has 13 residues. The CDR3 sequence is CARSLAVSYEQYF. The CDR3 nucleotides are TGTGCCAGAAGCTTGGCCGTCTCCTACGAGCAGTACTTC.

The chain couples TRBV13 to TRBJ2-7, with unresolved D. Germline V gene data show CDR1 as PRHDT and CDR2 as FYEKMQ (reference sequence). Trimming left V 5 bases short and J 6 bases short, with 20 bases between. CDR3 size: 15 residues. The CDR3 loop reads CASSPLLGLHPEQYF. The CDR3 DNA is TGTGCCAGCAGCCCATTGCTAGGGCTGCACCCCGAGCAGTACTTC.

This clone is a singleton in its sample. The chain recombines TRBV5-4 with TRBJ1-3, with D perhaps TRBD1 (6 bases). V gave up 9 bases and J gave up 2 bases, with 12 bases separating them. This CDR3 has 13 residues. The V gene's germline CDR1 is SGHNT and CDR2 YYREEE (reference sequence). This CDR3 is CATGGGTGNTIYF. CDR3 nucleotide sequence: TGTGCCACTGGGGGGGGCACTGGAAACACCATATATTTT.

J is TRBJ1-6 and V is TRBV5-4; 10 bases fit TRBD1. The CDR3 spans 16 residues. The V gene end was trimmed by 0 bases and the J gene end by 10 bases; junction bases not matched to a gene: 7. Germline V gene lookup returns CDR1 SGHNT and CDR2 YYREEE (reference sequence). CDR3 in DNA: TGTGCCAGCAGCTTGGGGACAGGGGGTGGGAAATCACCCCTCCACTTT. This codes for CASSLGTGGGKSPLHF. Complete variable domain (other parts from reference TRBV5-4 and TRBJ1-6): ETGVTQSPTHLIKTRGQQVTLRCSSQSGHNTVSWYQQALGQGPQFIFQYYREEENGRGNFPPRFSGLQFPNYSSELNVNALELDDSALYLCASSLGTGGGKSPLHFGNGTRLTVT.

This rearrangement joins TRBV5-8 to TRBJ2-7; TRBD1 matches 7 bases. The CDR3 totals 13 residues. V lost 1 base and J lost 4; bases outside the gene matches: 2. CDR1 is SGHTS, CDR2 YDEGEE, per germline. The CDR3 here is CASSLRDSYEQYF. The CDR3, as DNA: TGTGCCAGCAGCTTGAGGGACAGTTACGAGCAGTACTTC.

This chain connects TRBV12-5 to TRBJ2-7; a weak D match, TRBD2 (6 bases). Germline CDR1 and CDR2: LGHNT and FRNRAP. The CDR3 extends over 14 amino acids. Trimming removed 3 bases from V and 4 bases from J, with 13 bases in between. As DNA, the CDR3 is TGTGCTAGTGGTTTTGCGGCAGGGAGGTACGAGCAGTACTTC. Translation: CASGFAAGRYEQYF.

The rearrangement joins TRBV5-1 to TRBJ2-1; possibly TRBD1 or TRBD2 for D (5 bases each). This CDR3 has 15 residues. The germline gives CDR1 SGHRS, CDR2 YFSETQ. V dropped 4 bases and J dropped 8 bases, with 19 bases sitting between them. The CDR3 loop is CASSHRDVGRDEQFF. The CDR3 bases are TGCGCCAGCAGCCACCGGGACGTCGGGCGGGATGAGCAGTTCTTC.

The chain employs TRBV27 and TRBJ2-1, with 9 bases matching TRBD2. V lost 7 bases, J lost 6 bases, and 16 bases stayed unmatched. The CDR3 contains 17 residues. Germline V CDR1 and CDR2: MNHEY, SMNVEV (reference sequence). CDR3 sequence reads: CASKASGAGGNTNEQFF. CDR3 in DNA: TGTGCCAGCAAGGCTAGCGGGGCGGGGGGGAACACCAATGAGCAGTTCTTC.

The chain uses TRBV7-2 and TRBJ2-7; 8 nucleotides match TRBD2. In germline, CDR1 is SGHTA, CDR2 FQGNSA. CDR3 length: 15 amino acids. After removal of 6 bases from V and 0 bases from J, the junction contained 7 bases not matched to a gene. The DNA of the CDR3 is TGTGCCAGCAGACGTAGCGGGACGAGCTCCTACGAGCAGTACTTC. It is translated as CASRRSGTSSYEQYF.

This chain connects TRBV7-4 to TRBJ2-7; 10 bases match TRBD1. The germline gives CDR1 SGHVT, CDR2 SQSDAQ. CDR3 length equals 17 residues. V dropped 4 bases and J dropped 6; count of bases not matched to a gene: 15. The CDR3 bases are TGTGCCAGCAGCTCGCACTACCGGGACAGGGGACCGCTCGAGCAGTACTTC. It specifies CASSSHYRDRGPLEQYF.

The V and J genes are TRBV2 and TRBJ2-2, with TRBD1 as a possible D gene (6 bases). CDR1 is SNHLY, CDR2 FYNNEI, per germline. The CDR3 spans 14 residues. V was clipped by 8 bases and J by 0 bases, with 10 bases between them. CDR3 in amino acids: CASVQGSNTGELFF. The CDR3 DNA sequence: TGTGCCAGCGTTCAGGGGTCGAACACCGGGGAGCTGTTTTTT.

V usage is TRBV27 and J usage is TRBJ1-6; a weak D match, TRBD1 (5 bases). CDR3 length equals 14 residues. The ends were cut back, 1 base at V and 6 bases at J, with 7 bases in the middle. CDR1 is MNHEY, CDR2 SMNVEV, per germline (reference sequence). CDR3 in amino acids: CASSLWDRNSPLHF. Here the CDR3 DNA reads TGTGCCAGCAGTTTATGGGACCGTAATTCACCCCTCCACTTT.

The chain couples TRBV7-2 to TRBJ1-2; 7 bases are a match to TRBD1. Per germline, CDR1 SGHTA and CDR2 FQGNSA. V lost 0 bases, J lost 8 bases, and 3 bases stayed unmatched. This CDR3 contains 13 residues. The CDR3 sequence is CASSLAQGGGYTF. The CDR3 coding sequence is TGTGCCAGCAGCTTAGCGCAGGGGGGAGGCTACACCTTC.

The gene calls are TRBV21-1 and TRBJ2-7; the D segment call TRBD1 is taken from the table without a DNA check. TRBV21-1 is designated a pseudogene. This CDR3 contains 15 residues. CDR3 sequence reads: CASSKLGDSSYEQYF. In DNA, the CDR3 is TGTGCCAGCAGCAAATTAGGGGACAGCTCCTACGAGCAGTACTTC.

The table lists this clone with a few counts. This chain joins TRBV6-4 and TRBJ2-3; the match to TRBD2 covers 10 bases. CDR3 length: 16 residues. CDR1 is MRHNA, CDR2 SNTAGT, per germline. J gave up 2 bases and V 0 bases, and 2 bases lay outside the gene matches. The CDR3 DNA reads as TGTGCCAGCAGTGACTCAAGCGGGGGGGCCACAGATACGCAGTATTTT. This translates into CASSDSSGGATDTQYF.

V gene TRBV5-6 combines with J gene TRBJ2-3; perhaps TRBD2 as D (7 bases). V dropped 4 bases and J dropped 2 bases, with 17 bases sitting between them. The length of the CDR3 is 16 residues. Germline loops: CDR1 SGHDT, CDR2 YYEEEE. The CDR3 DNA reads as TGTGCCAGCAGCGCCGGGGGGCTAAGAGTCACAGATACGCAGTATTTT. Translation gives CASSAGGLRVTDTQYF.

V usage is TRBV6-5 and J usage is TRBJ1-5, with D possibly TRBD1 on 5 matching bases. The CDR3 covers 13 residues. Germline CDR1 is MNHEY and CDR2 is SVGAGI. Trimming left V 6 bases short and J 5 bases short, with 11 bases between. The CDR3 region has the DNA TGTGCCAGCAGGGGGGGACGGGATCAGCCCCAGCATTTT. Protein product: CASRGGRDQPQHF.

The chain carries TRBV18 and TRBJ2-2; D is unclear. CDR1 is KGHSH and CDR2 is LQKENI in the germline V gene. The CDR3 runs to 12 residues. Between the trimmed V and J ends, which lost 10 bases and 9 bases, there was a span of 15 bases. CDR3 nucleotide sequence: TGTGCCACTTCCATTGGGGAAAGGGAGCTGTTTTTT. Translating it yields CATSIGERELFF.

This sequence joins TRBV11-2 and TRBJ2-1; 8 bases line up with TRBD1. V trimming: 5 bases; J trimming: 7 bases; junction bases outside the gene matches: 10. The CDR3 consists of 15 residues. The germline V gene has CDR1 SGHAT and CDR2 FQNNGV. The CDR3, as DNA: TGTGCCAGCAGCCCCAGACTAGGACAGGGAAATGAGCAGTTCTTC. Translated: CASSPRLGQGNEQFF.

The J gene is TRBJ2-7, the V gene TRBV7-2; D is undetermined. The V end was cut by 1 base, the J end by 3 bases, with 13 bases between. CDR3 size: 15 residues. Looked up from germline, CDR1 is SGHTA and CDR2 is FQGNSA. This CDR3 reads CASSLEQARIYEQYF. For the CDR3, the DNA is TGTGCCAGCAGCTTAGAGCAGGCTAGGATCTACGAGCAGTACTTC.

The chain recombines TRBV13 with TRBJ1-2; maybe TRBD1 (5 bases). The CDR3 covers 13 residues. Per the germline V gene, CDR1 is PRHDT and CDR2 is FYEKMQ (reference sequence). Trimming took off 2 bases at V and 3 bases at J, with 7 bases between the two ends. The CDR3 protein is CASSLRGDYGYTF. In nucleotides, the CDR3 is TGTGCCAGCAGCTTACGGGGCGACTATGGCTACACCTTC.

The chain has TRBV5-5 and TRBJ1-1, with TRBD1 matching over 7 bases. Germline values: CDR1 SGHKS, CDR2 YYEKEE (reference sequence). With 4 bases clipped from V and 0 bases from J, the junction kept 6 bases outside the gene matches. The CDR3 consists of 15 residues. This CDR3 is CASSDDRALNTEAFF. The CDR3 DNA sequence: TGTGCCAGCAGCGACGACAGGGCATTGAACACTGAAGCTTTCTTT.

This chain uses TRBV10-3 with TRBJ1-1; D is perhaps TRBD1 (5 bases). Germline-derived CDR1 and CDR2 are ENHRY and SYGVKD. The CDR3 length is 14 residues. The CDR3 DNA reads as TGTGCAACCTCATCACATGGGGGAAATACTGAAGCTTTCTTT. It specifies CATSSHGGNTEAFF.

A single count supports this clone. The chain uses TRBV7-2 and TRBJ1-2; a possible D gene is TRBD1 (6 bases). The CDR3 has 15 residues. Trimming left V 2 bases short and J 4 bases short, with 14 bases between. Per the germline V gene, CDR1 is SGHTA and CDR2 is FQGNSA. The CDR3 loop is CASSLQQSGVYGYTF. The CDR3 nucleotides are TGTGCCAGCAGCTTACAACAGTCAGGGGTCTATGGCTACACCTTC.

This clone was found once. The chain is built from TRBV7-2 and TRBJ1-1; 9 bases agree with TRBD1. V was clipped by 4 bases and J by 5 bases; unmatched bases: 8. Germline V lookup: CDR1 SGHTA, CDR2 FQGNSA. CDR3 length: 15 amino acids. CDR3 in DNA: TGTGCCAGCAGCTCGTCCGGGACAGGGTCGACTGAAGCTTTCTTT. Residues: CASSSSGTGSTEAFF.